The sequence of this TCR beta chain was determined in a study of blood T cell repertoires in COVID-19. Study as a whole: Sites in the United States, Italy and Spain provided acute and convalescent COVID-19 samples.

Sequenced by immunoSEQ multiplex PCR; TCRdb stores in-frame clones only, minus some. The sample yields some 130,000 clones, 70% to 90% seen once. Participants spanned ages about 18 to 90 years and resided in some 22 US areas. Membership in each cohort depended on participant-reported clinical history. Looked up from germline, CDR1 is MNHNY and CDR2 is SVGAGI (reference sequence). There are 11 residues in the CDR3. In this sample, this clone turned up once. The chain couples TRBV6-6 to TRBJ1-1, with D perhaps TRBD1 (5 bases). What was sequenced was PBMCs or T cells enriched from blood (not recorded which). The receptor was isolated from a man aged 45-60 years who had recovered from COVID-19. As DNA, the CDR3 is TGTGCGCACCAGGGGAACACTGAAGCTTTCTTT. Amino acids: CAHQGNTEAFF.